This T cell receptor (beta chain) was observed in a study of shared clonotypes between healthy human individuals. Study findings and constraints: An anticipated effect of sequencing depth on clonotype sharing among donors was recognized. Represented diversity (both genetic and exposure-history) was limited by the small number of donors.

Nashville, Tennessee was home to all donors, each a Caucasian adult. About this clone itself: The antigen is undetermined.

Per germline, CDR1 SGHTA and CDR2 FQGTGA. The CDR3 is 13 amino acids. The ends were cut back, 5 bases at V and 4 bases at J, with 10 bases in the middle. In the original analysis: Filtering differed since immunoSEQ provided only junctions, with no quality scores. The method was immunoSEQ multiplex PCR; TCRdb's version includes in-frame clones alone and lacks a portion of them. That table is the source of V, J and clone size, and D and trimming were worked out from the DNA. The sample lists about 600,000 clones, roughly 79% occurring once. The chain is built from TRBV7-3 and TRBJ2-3; D gene uncertain. What was sequenced was PBMCs. This receptor was taken from a woman aged 40 to 55 in good health. Some clones in this sample may be carry-over from other donors' samples. The CDR3 nucleotides read TGTGCCAGCAGCCCCGTTAGCCCAGATACGCAGTATTTT. Residues: CASSPVSPDTQYF.